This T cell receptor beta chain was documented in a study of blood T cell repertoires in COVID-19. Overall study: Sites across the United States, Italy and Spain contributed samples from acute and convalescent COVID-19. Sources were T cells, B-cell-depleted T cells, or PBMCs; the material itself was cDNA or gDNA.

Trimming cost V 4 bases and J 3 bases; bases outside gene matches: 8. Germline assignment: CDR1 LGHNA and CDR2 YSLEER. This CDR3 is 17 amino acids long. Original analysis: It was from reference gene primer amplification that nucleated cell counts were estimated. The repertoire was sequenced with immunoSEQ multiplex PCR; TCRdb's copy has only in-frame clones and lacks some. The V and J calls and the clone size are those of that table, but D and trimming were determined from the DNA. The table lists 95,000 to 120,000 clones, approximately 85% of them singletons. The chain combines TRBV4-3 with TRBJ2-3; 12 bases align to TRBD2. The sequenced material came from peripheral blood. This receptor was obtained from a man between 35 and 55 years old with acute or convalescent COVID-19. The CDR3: CASSPDPGLAGTDTQYF. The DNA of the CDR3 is TGCGCCAGCAGCCCTGACCCCGGACTAGCGGGGACAGATACGCAGTATTTT.